The 28 T cell receptor beta chains in this list originate from one sample, sequenced in a study of regulatory T cells in long-lasting Graves disease. With iRepertoire HTBI primers and Arm-PCR of CDR3 regions, TCR beta libraries were built. TCRdb used MiXCR to reprocess the multiplex PCR reads, holding one entry per CDR3 protein. Found here are 400,000 or so distinct CDR3 sequences, 23% of them singletons; the top ten hold about a quarter. The time point is: persistent/refractory GD, antithyroid drugs over 5 years with positive TRAb. From RNA extracted from PBMCs, the TCR library was made. The material sequenced was peripheral blood mononuclear cells (PBMCs), taken when the disease was refractory, from a patient treated with antithyroid drugs. The receptors here all came from a female donor with Graves disease.

This clonotype has at least ten counts. This rearrangement joins TRBV11-2 to TRBJ1-4; D not resolved. V shed 5 bases and J shed 8 bases, with 12 bases lying between them. Germline V gene lookup returns CDR1 SGHAT and CDR2 FQNNGV. CDR3 length equals 13 residues. The CDR3 protein is CASSVPGEEKLFF. The CDR3 DNA follows: TGTGCCAGCAGCGTGCCTGGGGAGGAAAAACTGTTTTTT.

The chain couples TRBV7-2 to TRBJ1-4; 8 positions agree with TRBD1. V lost 5 bases to trimming and J lost 8 bases; unmatched junction nucleotides: 10. This CDR3 has 15 residues. Germline values: CDR1 SGHTA, CDR2 FQGNSA. CDR3 coding DNA: TGTGCCAGCAGCAGGAGGACAGGGCTTCTAGAAAAACTGTTTTTT. As protein: CASSRRTGLLEKLFF.

This clonotype appeared many times. V usage is TRBV7-2 and J usage is TRBJ1-1, with D unresolved. Germline V CDR1 and CDR2: SGHTA, FQGNSA. The CDR3 loop spans 11 amino acids. The germline V and J ends were trimmed by 5 bases and 11 bases, with 12 bases remaining between them. This chain's CDR3 is CASSNWGTAFF. In DNA, the CDR3 is TGTGCCAGCAGCAATTGGGGTACTGCTTTCTTT. Looking up the rest from reference TRBV7-2 and TRBJ1-1 gives the full variable domain: GAGVSQSPSNKVTEKGKDVELRCDPISGHTALYWYRQSLGQGLEFLIYFQGNSAPDKSGLPSDRFSAERTGGSVSTLTIQRTQQEDSAVYLCASSNWGTAFFGQGTRLTVV.

This clonotype was seen repeatedly, ten times or more. The CDR3 DNA reads TGCAGTGCTAGAGAACATAGCGGGAGGACCTACTCCTACGAGCAGTACTTC. As protein: CSAREHSGRTYSYEQYF. The chain recombines TRBV20-1 with TRBJ2-7; 10 bases fit TRBD2. The ends lost 0 bases at V and 0 bases at J; junction bases unmatched: 8. Germline values: CDR1 DFQATT, CDR2 SNEGSKA (reference sequence). This CDR3 has 17 amino acids.

The chain links TRBV13 to TRBJ2-2, with TRBD2 matching 9 bases. This CDR3 is 16 amino acids long. From germline, CDR1 is PRHDT and CDR2 FYEKMQ (reference sequence). The J segment lost 0 bases and the V segment lost 6 bases, leaving 5 bases of the junction unmatched. The CDR3, as DNA: TGTGCCAGCAGGTCCACTAGCGGGCCGAACACCGGGGAGCTGTTTTTT. Protein: CASRSTSGPNTGELFF.

This clonotype was observed many times. The chain combines TRBV28 with TRBJ1-2; D ambiguous. The CDR3 has 11 amino acids. The V end lost 5 bases, the J end lost 6 bases, and 7 bases lay between the germline ends. In germline, CDR1 is MDHEN, CDR2 SYDVKM. The chain's CDR3 is CASSNGHGYTF. DNA for the CDR3: TGTGCCAGCAGTAACGGGCATGGCTACACCTTC.

This chain connects TRBV19 to TRBJ1-5; D unresolved. V was cut by 5 bases and J by 1 base, with 12 bases left in between. CDR1 is LNHDA and CDR2 is SQIVND in the germline V gene (reference sequence). CDR3 size: 15 residues. CDR3 sequence: CASSLRVGSNQPQHF. The CDR3 DNA is TGTGCCAGTAGTCTCCGGGTAGGGAGCAATCAGCCCCAGCATTTT.

This clonotype was recorded at least ten times. The chain has TRBV2 and TRBJ1-2; D perhaps matches TRBD1 (5 bases). CDR1 and CDR2 from the germline V gene are SNHLY and FYNNEI. V was trimmed by 5 bases and J by 8 bases, leaving 21 bases between them. CDR3 length: 15 amino acids. The CDR3 DNA sequence: TGTGCCAGCAGTATAACGGGACGAGGGGTCGGAGGCTACACCTTC. It codes for CASSITGRGVGGYTF. The whole variable domain, filled in from reference TRBV2 and TRBJ1-2, reads EPEVTQTPSHQVTQMGQEVILRCVPISNHLYFYWYRQILGQKVEFLVSFYNNEISEKSEIFDDQFSVERPDGSNFTLKIRSTKLEDSAMYFCASSITGRGVGGYTFGSGTRLTVV.

Ten or more counts support this clonotype. The chain combines TRBV7-6 with TRBJ2-7; 11 bases fit TRBD2. Germline V CDR1 and CDR2: SGHVS, FNYEAQ. V shed 5 bases and J 9 bases; nucleotides not matched to a gene: 15. The CDR3 has 16 residues. CDR3 in amino acids: CASSPVTSGGGVGQYF. Written as DNA, the CDR3 is TGTGCCAGCAGCCCAGTTACTAGCGGGGGCGGAGTGGGGCAGTACTTC. Looking up the rest from reference TRBV7-6 and TRBJ2-7 gives the full variable domain: GAGVSQSPRYKVTKRGQDVALRCDPISGHVSLYWYRQALGQGPEFLTYFNYEAQQDKSGLPNDRFSAERPEGSISTLTIQRTEQRDSAMYRCASSPVTSGGGVGQYFGPGTRLTVT.

This clonotype occurred many times. This chain uses TRBV20-1 with TRBJ1-1, with 7 bases identical to TRBD1. With V trimmed by 0 bases and J by 6 bases, 16 bases remained unmatched. CDR3 length: 17 amino acids. CDR1 and CDR2 (germline): DFQATT, SNEGSKA (reference sequence). This chain's CDR3 is CSARDWRQGRRTAEAFF. DNA for the CDR3: TGCAGTGCTAGAGATTGGAGACAGGGAAGGCGAACGGCTGAAGCTTTCTTT.

This clonotype showed up many times. The chain employs TRBV2 and TRBJ2-1; D is unclear. This CDR3 region has 15 residues. The germline V gene encodes CDR1 SNHLY and CDR2 FYNNEI. V lost 6 bases and J 4 bases, leaving 16 bases between the germline ends. CDR3 in DNA: TGTGCCAGCAGCGCTGCCTCCCCCCTTTACAATGAGCAGTTCTTC. As protein: CASSAASPLYNEQFF.

At least ten counts were recorded for this clonotype. The gene calls are TRBV27 and TRBJ1-4; TRBD1 matches at 7 bases. There are 16 residues in the CDR3. Per germline, CDR1 MNHEY and CDR2 SMNVEV (reference sequence). After removal of 5 bases from V and 8 bases from J, the junction contained 14 bases not matched to a gene. The CDR3 spells CASSLVPGTVDEKLFF. CDR3 in DNA: TGTGCCAGCAGTCTTGTTCCTGGGACAGTTGACGAAAAACTGTTTTTT.

This clonotype was counted ten times or more. This chain joins TRBV7-2 and TRBJ1-2, with D unclear. The CDR3 consists of 15 residues. The V gene's germline CDR1 is SGHTA and CDR2 FQGNSA. Trimming cost V 5 bases and J 3 bases, with 16 bases left between them. The CDR3 here is CASSPRRGKDYGYTF. The CDR3 region has the DNA TGTGCCAGCAGCCCGCGCCGGGGAAAGGACTATGGCTACACCTTC.

Comment on this clonotype: Germline and junction disagree at one end, which may indicate a read error. The chain uses TRBV20-1 and TRBJ2-7, with 7 positions matching TRBD2. This CDR3 is built from 11 residues. Germline CDR1 DFQATT, CDR2 SNEGSKA (reference sequence). The CDR3 DNA follows: TGCAGTGCTAAGAGAAGGCGGGAGCAGAACTTC. Translation gives CSAKRRREQNF.

This clonotype was counted between two and nine times. The chain is built from TRBV4-3 and TRBJ1-1; possibly TRBD1 for D (6 bases). Trimming took 1 base from V and 1 from J, leaving 13 bases between them. The CDR3 sequence is 16 residues long. Germline-derived CDR1 and CDR2 are LGHNA and YSLEER. CDR3 DNA: TGCGCCAGCAGCCAAGGAAGGAACAGGGCGAACACTGAAGCTTTCTTT. It is translated as CASSQGRNRANTEAFF.

The chain employs TRBV11-2 and TRBJ2-3; 10 bases match TRBD2. Germline-derived CDR1 and CDR2 are SGHAT and FQNNGV. J gave up 6 bases and V 5 bases, and 11 bases lay outside the gene matches. The CDR3 is 16 residues long. The CDR3 region is CASSALSAGGLDTQYF. The CDR3 DNA reads as TGTGCCAGCAGCGCGCTTTCAGCGGGAGGGCTCGATACGCAGTATTTT.

CDR3 protein: CASSQDTRGLTTDTQYF. CDR3 sequence (DNA): TGTGCCAGCAGCCAAGATACCCGAGGACTGACCACAGATACGCAGTATTTT. This chain connects TRBV3-1 to TRBJ2-3; perhaps TRBD2 as D (5 bases). CDR3 size: 17 residues. CDR1 and CDR2 (germline): LGHDT, YNNKEL (reference sequence). V was trimmed by 0 bases and J by 2 bases, leaving 15 bases between them.

The table lists this clonotype with a few counts. The chain uses TRBV7-2 and TRBJ2-2; no clear D. CDR3 length equals 11 residues. CDR1 and CDR2 (germline): SGHTA, FQGNSA. V gave up 8 bases and J gave up 6 bases, with 7 bases separating them. The chain's CDR3 is CASARAGELFF. The CDR3, as DNA: TGTGCCAGCGCCCGGGCCGGGGAGCTGTTTTTT. Variable domain in full (rest from reference TRBV7-2 and TRBJ2-2): GAGVSQSPSNKVTEKGKDVELRCDPISGHTALYWYRQSLGQGLEFLIYFQGNSAPDKSGLPSDRFSAERTGGSVSTLTIQRTQQEDSAVYLCASARAGELFFGEGSRLTVL.

This clonotype came up a few times. The chain joins TRBV11-2 to TRBJ2-3, with TRBD2 identical over 7 bases. J was trimmed by 1 base and V by 1 base; bases with no gene match: 8. Germline loops: CDR1 SGHAT, CDR2 FQNNGV. This CDR3 is built from 17 residues. Here the CDR3 reads CASSLASASGRTDTQYF. The CDR3 nucleotides read TGTGCCAGCAGCTTAGCCTCGGCTAGCGGACGCACAGATACGCAGTATTTT.

This clonotype was seen only a few times. V is TRBV20-1 and J is TRBJ2-1; perhaps TRBD2 as D (6 bases). The V gene lost 5 bases and the J gene lost 9 bases, with 11 bases spanning the gap. Germline-derived CDR1 and CDR2 are DFQATT and SNEGSKA (reference sequence). The CDR3 runs to 11 residues. CDR3 DNA: TGCAGTGCTGGGACTTACGGTGAGCAGTTCTTC. This gives the protein CSAGTYGEQFF.

The genes are TRBV5-5 and TRBJ1-2; TRBD1 matches 8 bases. Looked up from germline, CDR1 is SGHKS and CDR2 is YYEKEE (reference sequence). The CDR3 totals 14 residues. The V and J ends lost 2 bases and 4 bases, in that order; junction bases with no gene match: 4. The CDR3 sequence is CASSLQGDGYGYTF. The CDR3 DNA follows: TGTGCCAGCAGCTTACAGGGGGACGGCTATGGCTACACCTTC.

This clonotype has a count of ten or more. V gene TRBV28 combines with J gene TRBJ1-2; D uncertain. The germline CDR1 and CDR2 sequences are MDHEN and SYDVKM. The CDR3 loop spans 8 amino acids. The CDR3 is CVHYGYTF. CDR3 DNA: TGTGTCCACTATGGCTACACCTTC.

There are a few counts of this clonotype. V usage is TRBV5-1 and J usage is TRBJ2-7; 7 bases match TRBD2. This CDR3 has 14 amino acids. CDR1 and CDR2 from the germline V gene are SGHRS and YFSETQ. Trimming removed 0 bases from V and 2 bases from J; junction bases left unmatched: 2. In DNA form, the CDR3 reads TGCGCCAGCAGCTTGGAAGGGACTACCTACGAGCAGTACTTC. Its protein is CASSLEGTTYEQYF.

V gene TRBV15 combines with J gene TRBJ1-6, with a tentative D call TRBD1 (5 bases). V lost 4 bases to trimming and J lost 6 bases, with 13 bases between them. The CDR3 covers 15 residues. The germline CDR1 and CDR2 sequences are LNHNV and YYDKDF (reference sequence). CDR3 nucleotides: TGTGCCACCAGCATAAGAAGGGACGGTAATTCACCCCTCCACTTT. As protein: CATSIRRDGNSPLHF.

The J gene is TRBJ1-5, the V gene TRBV19, with a tentative D call TRBD1 (5 bases). The CDR3 totals 16 residues. CDR1 and CDR2 from the germline V gene are LNHDA and SQIVND (reference sequence). The V gene lost 6 bases and the J gene lost 0 bases, with 15 bases spanning the gap. The CDR3 reads CASSPRDGFSNQPQHF. For the CDR3, the DNA is TGTGCCAGTAGCCCGAGGGACGGGTTTAGCAATCAGCCCCAGCATTTT.

In this sample, this clonotype turned up a few times. This chain uses TRBV20-1 with TRBJ2-5, with D possibly TRBD1 on 6 matching bases. Germline V CDR1 and CDR2: DFQATT, SNEGSKA (reference sequence). Trimming took 2 bases from V and 1 from J, leaving 8 bases between them. The length of the CDR3 is 13 residues. CDR3 sequence: CSARWDTQETQYF. DNA of the CDR3: TGCAGTGCTAGATGGGACACCCAAGAGACCCAGTACTTC.

The table lists this clonotype with a few counts. The chain couples TRBV4-2 to TRBJ1-3; D is unclear. Between the trimmed V and J ends, which lost 6 bases and 0 bases, there was a span of 9 bases. Looked up from germline, CDR1 is LGHNA and CDR2 is YNFKEQ. The CDR3 extends over 14 amino acids. Here the CDR3 reads CASRSLSSGNTIYF. CDR3 coding DNA: TGTGCCAGCAGGTCACTCAGCTCTGGAAACACCATATATTTT.

V gene TRBV5-1 combines with J gene TRBJ1-1, with D possibly being TRBD1 (5 bases). Germline CDR1 reads SGHRS; CDR2 reads YFSETQ. V gave up 0 bases and J gave up 6 bases, with 12 bases separating them. This CDR3 region has 14 residues. CDR3 coding DNA: TGCGCCAGCAGCTTGGACCCAGGGAGGCCTGAAGCTTTCTTT. Translation gives CASSLDPGRPEAFF.